These 19 T cell receptor beta chains share one sample of origin, sequenced in a study of cytomegalovirus exposure and HLA in healthy donors. Here immunoSEQ multiplex PCR was the method, and the copy in TCRdb shows in-frame clones only, minus some. The data contain 110,000 or so clones, approximately 91% of them seen just once; the ten biggest clones take up 4.4%. Sequencing was performed on PBMCs. The receptor source for this set is a man aged 18 to 35 in good health and CMV-seropositive.

This chain uses TRBV4-3 with TRBJ2-5; no definite D call. Deletions cut 0 bases from V and 1 base from J, with 6 bases between. CDR3 length: 14 amino acids. Germline-derived CDR1 and CDR2 are LGHNA and YSLEER. The CDR3 sequence is CASSQDRSQETQYF. DNA for the CDR3: TGCGCCAGCAGCCAAGACAGGTCCCAAGAGACCCAGTACTTC.

This clone has a handful of counts. The CDR3 sequence is CASSFGQGGYSPLHF. The CDR3 DNA reads TGCGCCAGCAGCTTCGGACAGGGAGGGTACTCACCCCTCCACTTT. J is TRBJ1-6 and V is TRBV5-1; TRBD1 agrees at 8 bases. V lost 2 bases to trimming and J lost 10 bases; unmatched junction nucleotides: 8. Germline CDR1 is SGHRS and CDR2 is YFSETQ. The CDR3 has 15 amino acids.

V gene TRBV5-1 combines with J gene TRBJ1-2; a possible D gene is TRBD1 (5 bases). CDR1 and CDR2 from the germline V gene are SGHRS and YFSETQ. The CDR3 is 17 amino acids. V was trimmed by 1 base and J by 4 bases, leaving 20 bases between them. The DNA for the CDR3 is TGCGCCAGCAGCTTGCGGCAGGGATCAGACGGAAGCTATGGCTACACCTTC. As protein: CASSLRQGSDGSYGYTF.

V gene TRBV5-1 combines with J gene TRBJ1-3; D call uncertain. Germline CDR1 SGHRS, CDR2 YFSETQ. The V and J ends lost 4 bases and 0 bases respectively, with 14 bases between them. The CDR3 length is 16 residues. The CDR3 nucleotides read TGCGCCAGCAGCCCCAGGTCCGTCGGCTCTGGAAACACCATATATTTT. Translating it yields CASSPRSVGSGNTIYF.

The chain recombines TRBV5-1 with TRBJ2-5; D is ambiguous. The CDR3 is 13 residues long. Trimming pared 4 bases from V and 0 bases from J, leaving 7 bases between. The germline V gene has CDR1 SGHRS and CDR2 YFSETQ. CDR3: CASSIHNQETQYF. CDR3 nucleotides: TGCGCCAGCAGCATACATAACCAAGAGACCCAGTACTTC.

The sample holds one count of this clone. This chain joins TRBV7-8 and TRBJ2-7; perhaps TRBD2 as D (5 bases). This CDR3 has 13 amino acids. Germline CDR1 reads SGHVS; CDR2 reads FQNEAQ. The V end was cut by 1 base, the J end by 6 bases, with 10 bases between. The CDR3 coding sequence is TGTGCCAGCAGCTTAGGAGGGTTTCGCGAGCAGTACTTC. Translated: CASSLGGFREQYF.

The rearrangement joins TRBV6-1 to TRBJ1-5, with 9 bases identical to TRBD1. The CDR3 spans 16 residues. V lost 4 bases and J lost 3; bases outside the gene matches: 7. The germline CDR1 and CDR2 sequences are MNHNS and SASEGT. The CDR3 sequence: CASSARRTGDNQPQHF. The CDR3 nucleotides are TGTGCCAGCAGTGCTCGCCGGACAGGGGACAATCAGCCCCAGCATTTT.

The chain carries TRBV7-2 and TRBJ2-7; 8 bases line up with TRBD2. Germline V gene sequence: CDR1 SGHTA, CDR2 FQGNSA. J lost 5 bases, V lost 4 bases, and 19 bases had no gene match. The length of the CDR3 is 18 residues. CDR3 sequence reads: CASSYRVSGVISGDEQYF. In nucleotides, the CDR3 is TGTGCCAGCAGCTATCGGGTTAGCGGGGTCATATCGGGGGACGAGCAGTACTTC.

The chain uses TRBV5-6 and TRBJ1-3; possible D gene TRBD1, 6 bases. Germline V gene lookup returns CDR1 SGHDT and CDR2 YYEEEE. The V end lost 3 bases, the J end lost 2 bases, and 12 bases lay between the germline ends. The CDR3 spans 15 residues. CDR3 in DNA: TGTGCCAGCAGCTGGGGGAGGGGGACTGGAAACACCATATATTTT. Encoded protein: CASSWGRGTGNTIYF.

This chain connects TRBV7-8 to TRBJ1-2, with TRBD1 identical over 8 bases. The CDR3 is 13 amino acids. In germline, CDR1 is SGHVS, CDR2 FQNEAQ. V lost 5 bases and J lost 7; bases outside the gene matches: 6. CDR3 amino acids: CASSLQGVGGYTF. DNA for the CDR3: TGTGCCAGCAGCCTACAGGGGGTGGGTGGCTACACCTTC.

The chain couples TRBV4-1 to TRBJ2-3; TRBD2 agrees at 9 bases. Looked up from germline, CDR1 is MGHRA and CDR2 is YSYEKL. The CDR3 covers 17 residues. Trimming took 4 bases from V and 0 from J; bases not matched to a gene: 8. The CDR3: CASSRPKAGGSTDTQYF. Here the CDR3 DNA reads TGCGCCAGCAGCCGACCTAAGGCGGGGGGGAGCACAGATACGCAGTATTTT.

The V call is TRBV6-1, the J call TRBJ1-1; D call uncertain. The CDR3 totals 14 residues. Trimming left V 3 bases short and J 1 base short, with 9 bases between. Germline V gene data show CDR1 as MNHNS and CDR2 as SASEGT. CDR3 protein: CASSEHSKNTEAFF. Here the CDR3 DNA reads TGTGCCAGCAGTGAGCACTCGAAGAACACTGAAGCTTTCTTT.

This sequence joins TRBV6-1 and TRBJ2-1, with D tentatively TRBD1 (6 bases). CDR1 MNHNS and CDR2 SASEGT come from the germline V gene. The germline V and J ends were trimmed by 6 bases and 8 bases, with 20 bases remaining between them. The CDR3 spans 15 residues. CDR3 sequence: CASRGDRTSTDEQFF. The CDR3 region has the DNA TGTGCCAGCAGAGGCGACAGGACAAGCACCGATGAGCAGTTCTTC.

This clone was counted a few times. The rearrangement uses TRBV10-3 and TRBJ2-3; 11 nucleotides line up with TRBD2. J was trimmed by 4 bases and V by 6 bases; bases with no gene match: 3. The CDR3 runs to 14 residues. The germline CDR1 and CDR2 sequences are ENHRY and SYGVKD. The chain's CDR3 is CAIRTSGESDTQYF. The CDR3 nucleotides read TGTGCCATCAGGACTAGCGGGGAATCAGATACGCAGTATTTT.

The gene calls are TRBV4-1 and TRBJ2-7, with D tentatively TRBD1 (5 bases). Trimming stripped 1 base from V and 3 bases from J, with 13 bases between. The CDR3 is 15 residues long. CDR1 is MGHRA, CDR2 YSYEKL, per germline. The CDR3 reads CASSQVRTSFYEQYF. The DNA for the CDR3 is TGCGCCAGCAGCCAAGTCCGGACATCTTTCTACGAGCAGTACTTC.

The chain uses TRBV7-9 and TRBJ1-2; perhaps TRBD1 as D (6 bases). Trimming shortened V by 3 bases and J by 4 bases, and 15 bases separated the two germline ends. Germline CDR1 SEHNR, CDR2 FQNEAQ (reference sequence). The CDR3 runs 15 residues. The CDR3 coding sequence is TGTGCCAGCAGCTTGGCCGCAGGGACAAGCTATGGCTACACCTTC. Translated, it gives CASSLAAGTSYGYTF.

This chain joins TRBV7-9 and TRBJ2-7; 7 nucleotides line up with TRBD2. The CDR3 extends over 13 amino acids. Germline CDR1 is SEHNR and CDR2 is FQNEAQ (reference sequence). The V and J ends lost 7 bases and 6 bases, in that order; junction bases with no gene match: 9. CDR3 sequence (DNA): TGTGCCAGCACCCAGGATGGACTAGGCGAGCAGTACTTC. As protein: CASTQDGLGEQYF. Complete variable domain (other parts from reference TRBV7-9 and TRBJ2-7): DTGVSQNPRHKITKRGQNVTFRCDPISEHNRLYWYRQTLGQGPEFLTYFQNEAQLEKSRLLSDRFSAERPKGSFSTLEIQRTEQGDSAMYLCASTQDGLGEQYFGPGTRLTVT.

This clone occurred a few times. This chain uses TRBV6-4 with TRBJ2-1; 10 nucleotides agree with TRBD1. The CDR3 is 15 residues long. V gave up 2 bases and J gave up 9 bases; unmatched junction bases: 7. Looked up from germline, CDR1 is MRHNA and CDR2 is SNTAGT. CDR3 sequence (DNA): TGTGCCAGCAGTGACGGGACAGGGGATGGGAGTGAGCAGTTCTTC. Its protein is CASSDGTGDGSEQFF.

The V call is TRBV2, the J call TRBJ2-7; possibly TRBD1 for D (6 bases). V dropped 10 bases and J dropped 4 bases, with 14 bases sitting between them. Germline CDR1 is SNHLY and CDR2 is FYNNEI. The CDR3 length is 12 residues. The chain's CDR3 is CAIDRTAYEQYF. In DNA form, the CDR3 reads TGTGCCATCGACCGGACAGCGTACGAGCAGTACTTC.